The T cell receptor beta chain described here comes from a study of shared clonotypes between healthy human individuals. Study details: Researchers assigned three CD4 naive, three CD4 memory, two CD8 naive and one CD8 memory plate to each donor.

Genomic DNA per cell subset filled all wells of several immunoSEQ plates. Using immunoSEQ multiplex PCR, the repertoire was profiled, and TCRdb retains in-frame clones only, with some absent. This table has a few million clones, just over 90% appearing once. Researchers partitioned CD4+ cells into CD45RA+ naive and CD45RA-negative memory subsets. Germline CDR1 reads MGHRA; CDR2 reads YSYEKL. Unmatched junction bases numbered 7, after V lost 4 bases and J lost 2 bases. The CDR3 has 16 amino acids. The sequenced sample consisted of naive CD4+ T cells sorted from blood. This sample's subset: CD45RA+ positively selected. The V and J genes are TRBV4-1 and TRBJ2-7; 11 bases are shared with TRBD1. This receptor was taken from a man aged 18 to 30 in good health. The DNA for the CDR3 is TGCGCCAGCAGCCGGACAGGGGGCGCAAACACCTACGAGCAGTACTTC. This encodes CASSRTGGANTYEQYF.